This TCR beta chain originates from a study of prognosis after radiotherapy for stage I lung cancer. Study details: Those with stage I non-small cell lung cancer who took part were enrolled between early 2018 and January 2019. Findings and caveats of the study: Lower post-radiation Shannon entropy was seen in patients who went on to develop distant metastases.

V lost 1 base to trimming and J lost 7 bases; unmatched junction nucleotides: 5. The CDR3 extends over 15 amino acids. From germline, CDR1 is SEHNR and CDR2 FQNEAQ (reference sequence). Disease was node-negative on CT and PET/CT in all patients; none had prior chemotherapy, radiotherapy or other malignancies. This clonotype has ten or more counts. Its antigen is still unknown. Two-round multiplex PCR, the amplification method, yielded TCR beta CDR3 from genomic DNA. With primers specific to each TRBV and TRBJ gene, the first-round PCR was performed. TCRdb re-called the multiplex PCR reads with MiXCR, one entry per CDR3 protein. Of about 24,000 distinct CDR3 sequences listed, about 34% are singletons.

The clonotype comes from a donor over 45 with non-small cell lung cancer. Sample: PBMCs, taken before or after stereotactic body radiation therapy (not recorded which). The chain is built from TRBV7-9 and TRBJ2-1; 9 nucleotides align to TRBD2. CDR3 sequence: CASSLGREGRNEQFF. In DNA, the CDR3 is TGTGCCAGCAGCTTAGGGCGGGAGGGCCGAAATGAGCAGTTCTTC.